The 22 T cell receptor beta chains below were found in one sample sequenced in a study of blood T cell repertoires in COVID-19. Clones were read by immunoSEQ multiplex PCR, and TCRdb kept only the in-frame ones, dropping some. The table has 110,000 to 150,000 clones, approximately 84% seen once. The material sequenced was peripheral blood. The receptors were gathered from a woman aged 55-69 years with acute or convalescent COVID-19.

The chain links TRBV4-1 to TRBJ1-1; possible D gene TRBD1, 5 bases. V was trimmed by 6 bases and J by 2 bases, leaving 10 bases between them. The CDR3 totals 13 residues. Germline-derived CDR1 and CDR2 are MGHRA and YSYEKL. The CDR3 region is CASRAGSNTEAFF. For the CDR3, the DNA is TGCGCCAGCAGAGCAGGGTCTAACACTGAAGCTTTCTTT.

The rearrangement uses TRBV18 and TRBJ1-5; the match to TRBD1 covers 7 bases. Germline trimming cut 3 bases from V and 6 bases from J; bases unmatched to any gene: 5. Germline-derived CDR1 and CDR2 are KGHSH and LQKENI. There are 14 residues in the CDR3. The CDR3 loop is CASSPGQAGQPQHF. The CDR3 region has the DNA TGTGCCAGCTCACCCGGACAGGCTGGTCAGCCCCAGCATTTT.

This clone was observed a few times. Here the CDR3 reads CASSLWDRDLDEQFF. The CDR3 nucleotides read TGTGCCAGCAGCCTTTGGGACCGGGACTTAGATGAGCAGTTCTTC. J is TRBJ2-1 and V is TRBV3-1 (or the pseudogene TRBV3-2), with D maybe TRBD2 (6 bases). This CDR3 spans 15 amino acids. The germline V and J ends were trimmed by 4 bases and 8 bases, with 18 bases remaining between them. CDR1 is LGHDT and CDR2 is YNNKEL in the germline V gene (reference sequence).

CDR3 bases: TGTGCCAGCAGTGAGGATCAGGGCCAAGAGACCCAGTACTTC. This translates into CASSEDQGQETQYF. This chain links TRBV28 with TRBJ2-5; tentative D call: TRBD1 (5 bases). The CDR3 spans 14 residues. Looked up from germline, CDR1 is MDHEN and CDR2 is SYDVKM. The V end was cut by 5 bases, the J end by 1 base, with 11 bases between.

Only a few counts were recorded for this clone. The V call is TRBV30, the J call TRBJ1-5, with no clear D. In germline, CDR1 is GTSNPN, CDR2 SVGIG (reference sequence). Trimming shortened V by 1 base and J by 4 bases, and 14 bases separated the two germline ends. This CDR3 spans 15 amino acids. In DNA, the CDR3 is TGTGCCTGGAGTGGGTATGACTTTGGGAATCAGCCCCAGCATTTT. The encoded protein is CAWSGYDFGNQPQHF.

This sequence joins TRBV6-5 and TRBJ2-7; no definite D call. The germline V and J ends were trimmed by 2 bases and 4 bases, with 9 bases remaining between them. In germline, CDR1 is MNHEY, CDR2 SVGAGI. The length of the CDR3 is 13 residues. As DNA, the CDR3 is TGTGCCAGCAGTTACGCAGGTTTGTACGAGCAGTACTTC. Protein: CASSYAGLYEQYF.

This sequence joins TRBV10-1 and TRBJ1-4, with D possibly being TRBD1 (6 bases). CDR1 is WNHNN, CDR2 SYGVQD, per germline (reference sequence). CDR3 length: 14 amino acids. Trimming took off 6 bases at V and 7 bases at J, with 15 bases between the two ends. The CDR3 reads CASSPGTRREKLFF. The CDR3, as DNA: TGCGCCAGCAGCCCCGGGACAAGGCGTGAAAAACTGTTTTTT.

CDR3 coding DNA: TGTGCCAGCAGTTTAGGGCAGTTTTTGAATCAGCCCCAGCATTTT. It specifies CASSLGQFLNQPQHF. The V and J genes are TRBV28 and TRBJ1-5; D call uncertain. The germline gives CDR1 MDHEN, CDR2 SYDVKM. The CDR3 sequence is 15 residues long. V was cut by 2 bases and J by 4 bases, with 12 bases left in between.

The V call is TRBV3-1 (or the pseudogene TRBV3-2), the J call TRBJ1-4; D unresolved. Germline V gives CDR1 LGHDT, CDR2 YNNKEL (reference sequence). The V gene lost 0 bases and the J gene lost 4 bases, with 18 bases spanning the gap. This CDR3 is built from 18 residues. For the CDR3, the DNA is TGTGCCAGCAGCCAAGATTTTGTGGTTGGAGGGCTTAATGAAAAACTGTTTTTT. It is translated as CASSQDFVVGGLNEKLFF.

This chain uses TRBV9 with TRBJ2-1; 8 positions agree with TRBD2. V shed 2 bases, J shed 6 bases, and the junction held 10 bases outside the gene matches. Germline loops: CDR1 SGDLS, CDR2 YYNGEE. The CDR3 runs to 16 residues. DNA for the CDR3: TGTGCCAGCAGCGTGGGTCAGCGGGAGCGGGGCAATGAGCAGTTCTTC. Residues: CASSVGQRERGNEQFF.

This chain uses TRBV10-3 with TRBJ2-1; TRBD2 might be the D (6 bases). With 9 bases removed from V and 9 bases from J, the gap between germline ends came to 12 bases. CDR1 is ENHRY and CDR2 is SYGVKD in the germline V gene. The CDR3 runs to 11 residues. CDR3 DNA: TGTGCCATTAGCGGCAAGGGTGAGCAGTTCTTC. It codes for CAISGKGEQFF.

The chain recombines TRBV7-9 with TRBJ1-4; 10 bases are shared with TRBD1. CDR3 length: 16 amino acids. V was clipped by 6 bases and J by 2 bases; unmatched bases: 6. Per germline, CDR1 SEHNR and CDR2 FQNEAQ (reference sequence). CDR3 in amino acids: CASRTGQGGTNEKLFF. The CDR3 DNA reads TGTGCCAGCAGGACCGGACAGGGGGGCACTAATGAAAAACTGTTTTTT. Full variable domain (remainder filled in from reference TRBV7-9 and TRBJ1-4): DTGVSQNPRHKITKRGQNVTFRCDPISEHNRLYWYRQTLGQGPEFLTYFQNEAQLEKSRLLSDRFSAERPKGSFSTLEIQRTEQGDSAMYLCASRTGQGGTNEKLFFGSGTQLSVL.

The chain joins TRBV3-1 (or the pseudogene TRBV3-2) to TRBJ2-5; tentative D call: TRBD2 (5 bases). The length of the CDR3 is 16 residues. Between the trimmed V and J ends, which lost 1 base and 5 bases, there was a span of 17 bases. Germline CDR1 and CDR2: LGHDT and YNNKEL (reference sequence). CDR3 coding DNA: TGTGCCAGCAGCCAAGGGCCCGGACTCCGGTGGGAGACCCAGTACTTC. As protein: CASSQGPGLRWETQYF.

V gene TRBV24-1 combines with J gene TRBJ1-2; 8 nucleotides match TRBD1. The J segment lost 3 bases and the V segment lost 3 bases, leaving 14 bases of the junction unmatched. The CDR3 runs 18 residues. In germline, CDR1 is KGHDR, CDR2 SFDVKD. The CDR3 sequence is CATSDPSRRGTGDYGYTF. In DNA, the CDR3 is TGTGCCACCAGTGATCCATCCCGGCGGGGGACAGGAGACTATGGCTACACCTTC.

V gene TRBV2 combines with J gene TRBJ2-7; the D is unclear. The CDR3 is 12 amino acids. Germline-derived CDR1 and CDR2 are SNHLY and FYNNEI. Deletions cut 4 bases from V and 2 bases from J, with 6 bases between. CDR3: CASSGTAYEQYF. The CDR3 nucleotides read TGTGCCAGCAGTGGCACAGCCTACGAGCAGTACTTC.

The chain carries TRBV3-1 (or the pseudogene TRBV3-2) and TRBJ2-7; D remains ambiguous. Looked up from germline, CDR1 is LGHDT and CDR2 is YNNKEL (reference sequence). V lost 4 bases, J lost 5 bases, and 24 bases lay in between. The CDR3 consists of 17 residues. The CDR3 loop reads CASSLALMFSVIHEQYF. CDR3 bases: TGTGCCAGCAGCCTTGCCTTAATGTTCAGTGTAATCCACGAGCAGTACTTC.

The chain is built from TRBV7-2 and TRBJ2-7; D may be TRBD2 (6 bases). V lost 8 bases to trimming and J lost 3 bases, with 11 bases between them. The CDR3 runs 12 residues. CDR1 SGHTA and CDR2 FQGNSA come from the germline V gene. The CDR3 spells CASSGTGYEQYF. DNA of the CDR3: TGTGCCAGCTCTGGGACTGGCTACGAGCAGTACTTC.

CDR3 sequence reads: CASSVVPGGSYGYTF. DNA of the CDR3: TGTGCCAGCAGCGTAGTACCAGGGGGCTCCTATGGCTACACCTTC. The chain carries TRBV9 and TRBJ1-2, with 8 bases that match TRBD1. Germline values: CDR1 SGDLS, CDR2 YYNGEE. This CDR3 comprises 15 residues. The ends lost 0 bases at V and 4 bases at J; junction bases unmatched: 5.

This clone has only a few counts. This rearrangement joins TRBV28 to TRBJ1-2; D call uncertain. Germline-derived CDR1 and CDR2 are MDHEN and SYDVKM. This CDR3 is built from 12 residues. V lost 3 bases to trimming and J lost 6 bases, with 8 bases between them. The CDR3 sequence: CASSLMRDGYTF. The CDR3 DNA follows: TGTGCCAGCAGTTTGATGAGGGATGGCTACACCTTC.

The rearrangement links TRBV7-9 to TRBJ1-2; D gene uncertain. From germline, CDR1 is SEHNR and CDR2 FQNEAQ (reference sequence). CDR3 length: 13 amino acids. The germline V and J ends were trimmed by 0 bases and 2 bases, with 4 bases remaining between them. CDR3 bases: TGTGCCAGCAGCTTAGCACAGAACTATGGCTACACCTTC. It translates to CASSLAQNYGYTF.

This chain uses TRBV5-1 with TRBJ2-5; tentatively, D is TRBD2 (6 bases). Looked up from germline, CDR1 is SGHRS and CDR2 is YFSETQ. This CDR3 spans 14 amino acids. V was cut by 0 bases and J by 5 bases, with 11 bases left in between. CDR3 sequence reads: CASSLARGKETQYF. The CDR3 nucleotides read TGCGCCAGCAGCTTGGCCCGGGGGAAGGAGACCCAGTACTTC. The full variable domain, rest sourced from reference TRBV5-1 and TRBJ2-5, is KAGVTQTPRYLIKTRGQQVTLSCSPISGHRSVSWYQQTPGQGLQFLFEYFSETQRNKGNFPGRFSGRQFSNSRSEMNVSTLELGDSALYLCASSLARGKETQYFGPGTRLLVL.

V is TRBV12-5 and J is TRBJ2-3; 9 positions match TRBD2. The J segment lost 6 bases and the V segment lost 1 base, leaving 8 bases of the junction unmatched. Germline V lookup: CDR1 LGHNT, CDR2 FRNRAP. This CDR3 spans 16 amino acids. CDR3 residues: CASGLGLADLADTQYF. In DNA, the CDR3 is TGTGCTAGTGGTTTGGGACTAGCGGACCTGGCGGATACGCAGTATTTT.